This TCR beta chain was recovered during a study of OX40 agonist ivuxolimab in advanced cancers. General study results and limits: Near-lowest levels of clonal expansion characterized partial responders at 0.1-3.0 mg/kg. In the 0.1 to 3.0 mg/kg range, CD4+ and CD8+ blood T cells had expanded clonally by week 6. Which antigen the expanded peripheral T cells recognized is unknown.

Here immunoSEQ multiplex PCR was the method, and the copy in TCRdb shows in-frame clones only, minus some. The data contain some 70,000 clones, less than 95% of them singletons. This clone turned up a few times. Its antigen is not known. The CDR3 covers 10 residues. The germline V gene has CDR1 DFQATT and CDR2 SNEGSKA (reference sequence). This TCR came from an adult with an advanced solid tumor such as melanoma, head and neck, liver or kidney cancer. Material: CD4+ or CD8+ T cells sorted from blood, obtained in a trial of the OX40 agonist ivuxolimab. The chain recombines TRBV20-1 with TRBJ1-1; no firm D call. The CDR3 protein is CSVLISEAFF. Here the CDR3 DNA reads TGCAGCGTTCTAATTTCTGAAGCTTTCTTT.